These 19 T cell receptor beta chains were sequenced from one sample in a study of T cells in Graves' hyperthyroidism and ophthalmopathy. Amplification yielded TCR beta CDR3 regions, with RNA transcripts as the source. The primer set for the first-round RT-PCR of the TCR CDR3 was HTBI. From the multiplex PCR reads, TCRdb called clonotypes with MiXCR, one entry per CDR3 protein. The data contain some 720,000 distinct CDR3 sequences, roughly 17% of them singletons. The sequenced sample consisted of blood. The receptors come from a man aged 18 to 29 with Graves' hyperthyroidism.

The CDR3 region is CASSQYGGVGETQYF. CDR3 nucleotide sequence: TGTGCCAGCAGCCAATACGGGGGAGTAGGAGAGACCCAGTACTTC. This chain connects TRBV7-3 to TRBJ2-5; D is possibly TRBD2 (6 bases). The CDR3 totals 15 residues. With 5 bases removed from V and 4 bases from J, the gap between germline ends came to 17 bases. Germline values: CDR1 SGHTA, CDR2 FQGTGA. The full variable domain, with the rest looked up from reference TRBV7-3 and TRBJ2-5, is GAGVSQTPSNKVTEKGKYVELRCDPISGHTALYWYRQSLGQGPEFLIYFQGTGAADDSGLPNDRFFAVRPEGSVSTLKIQRTERGDSAVYLCASSQYGGVGETQYFGPGTRLLVL.

DNA of the CDR3: TGTGCCAGCAGCTTCTTGGTATCAGGACAAGCAGCTTTCTTT. Amino acids: CASSFLVSGQAAFF. The rearrangement uses TRBV7-2 and TRBJ1-1; tentative D call: TRBD1 (5 bases). The CDR3 has 14 residues. With 3 bases removed from V and 10 bases from J, the gap between germline ends came to 18 bases. Per germline, CDR1 SGHTA and CDR2 FQGNSA.

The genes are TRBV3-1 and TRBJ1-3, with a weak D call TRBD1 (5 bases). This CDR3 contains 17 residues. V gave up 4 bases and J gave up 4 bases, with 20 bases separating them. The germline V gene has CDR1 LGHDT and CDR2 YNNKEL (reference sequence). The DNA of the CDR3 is TGTGCCAGCAGCCCCCCCACCGGGACGCTCTACGGAAACACCATATATTTT. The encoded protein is CASSPPTGTLYGNTIYF. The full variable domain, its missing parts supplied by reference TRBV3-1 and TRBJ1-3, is DTAVSQTPKYLVTQMGNDKSIKCEQNLGHDTMYWYKQDSKKFLKIMFSYNNKELIINETVPNRFSPKSPDKAHLNLHINSLELGDSAVYFCASSPPTGTLYGNTIYFGEGSWLTVV.

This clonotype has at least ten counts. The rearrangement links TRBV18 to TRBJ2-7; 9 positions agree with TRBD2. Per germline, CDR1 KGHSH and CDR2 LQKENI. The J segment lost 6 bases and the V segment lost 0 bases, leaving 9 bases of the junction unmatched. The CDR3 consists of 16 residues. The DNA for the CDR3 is TGTGCCAGCTCACCACCGCGGCGGGAGGGCCGTGCCGAGCAGTACTTC. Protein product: CASSPPRREGRAEQYF.

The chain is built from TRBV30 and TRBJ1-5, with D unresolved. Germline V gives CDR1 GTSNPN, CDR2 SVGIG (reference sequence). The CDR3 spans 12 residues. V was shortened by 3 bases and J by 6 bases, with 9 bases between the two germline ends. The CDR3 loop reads CAWRHPPQPQHF. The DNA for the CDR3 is TGTGCCTGGAGACACCCCCCTCAGCCCCAGCATTTT.

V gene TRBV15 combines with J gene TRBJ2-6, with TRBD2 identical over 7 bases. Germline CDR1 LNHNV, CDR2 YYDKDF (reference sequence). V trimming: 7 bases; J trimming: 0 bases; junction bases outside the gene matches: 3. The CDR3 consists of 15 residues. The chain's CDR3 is CATNPGGSGANVLTF. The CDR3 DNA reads TGTGCCACCAACCCGGGGGGCTCTGGGGCCAACGTCCTGACTTTC. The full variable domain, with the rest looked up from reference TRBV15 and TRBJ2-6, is DAMVIQNPRYQVTQFGKPVTLSCSQTLNHNVMYWYQQKSSQAPKLLFHYYDKDFNNEADTPDNFQSRRPNTSFCFLDIRSPGLGDTAMYLCATNPGGSGANVLTFGAGSRLTVL.

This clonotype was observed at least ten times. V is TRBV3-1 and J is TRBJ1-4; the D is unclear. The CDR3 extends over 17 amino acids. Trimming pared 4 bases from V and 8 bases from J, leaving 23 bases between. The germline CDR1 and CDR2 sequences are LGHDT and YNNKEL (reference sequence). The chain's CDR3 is CASSPFKFADSEEKLFF. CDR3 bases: TGTGCCAGCAGCCCATTCAAGTTTGCGGATTCGGAGGAAAAACTGTTTTTT.

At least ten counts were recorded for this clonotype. The CDR3 protein is CASSLSRRARRPQHF. The CDR3, as DNA: TGTGCCAGCAGTTTATCGCGACGGGCCAGGAGGCCCCAGCATTTT. The gene calls are TRBV12-3 or TRBV12-4 and TRBJ1-5; the D is unclear. CDR3 length equals 15 residues. Deletions cut 2 bases from V and 9 bases from J, with 17 bases between.

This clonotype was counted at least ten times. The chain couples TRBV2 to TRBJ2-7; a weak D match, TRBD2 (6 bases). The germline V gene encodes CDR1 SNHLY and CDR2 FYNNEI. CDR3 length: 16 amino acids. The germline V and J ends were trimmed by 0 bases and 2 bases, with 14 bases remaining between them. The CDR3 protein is CASSEAPIAETYEQYF. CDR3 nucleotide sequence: TGTGCCAGCAGTGAAGCGCCGATAGCGGAAACCTACGAGCAGTACTTC.

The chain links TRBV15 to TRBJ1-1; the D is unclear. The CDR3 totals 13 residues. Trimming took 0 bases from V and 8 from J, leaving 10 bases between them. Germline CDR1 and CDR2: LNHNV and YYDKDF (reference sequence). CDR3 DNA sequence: TGTGCCACCAGCAGAGATTCCGGAAGAGAAGCTTTCTTT. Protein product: CATSRDSGREAFF.

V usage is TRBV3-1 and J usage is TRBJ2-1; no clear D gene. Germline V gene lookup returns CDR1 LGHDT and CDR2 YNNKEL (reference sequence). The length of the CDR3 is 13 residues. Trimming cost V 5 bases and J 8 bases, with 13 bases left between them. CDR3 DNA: TGTGCCAGCAGCGCCCTCAGGTACGATGAGCAGTTCTTC. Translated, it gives CASSALRYDEQFF.

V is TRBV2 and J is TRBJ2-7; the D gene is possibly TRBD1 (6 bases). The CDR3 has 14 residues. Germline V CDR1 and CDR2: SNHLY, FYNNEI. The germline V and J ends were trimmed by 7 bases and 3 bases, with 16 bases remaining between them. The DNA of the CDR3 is TGTGCCAGCACTCCCGACAGGACACACTACGAGCAGTACTTC. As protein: CASTPDRTHYEQYF.

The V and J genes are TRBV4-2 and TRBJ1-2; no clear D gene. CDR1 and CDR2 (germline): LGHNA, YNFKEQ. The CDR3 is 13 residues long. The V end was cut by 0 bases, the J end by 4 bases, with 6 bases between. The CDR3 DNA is TGTGCCAGCAGCCAAGAAAACCTCTATGGCTACACCTTC. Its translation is CASSQENLYGYTF.

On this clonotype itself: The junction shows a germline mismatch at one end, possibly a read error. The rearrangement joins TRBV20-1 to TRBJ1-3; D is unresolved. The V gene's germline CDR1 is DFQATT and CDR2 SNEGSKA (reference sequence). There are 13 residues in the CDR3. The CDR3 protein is CSARTRHGNTVYF. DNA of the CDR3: TGCAGTGCTAGAACCCGGCATGGAAACACCGTATATTTT.

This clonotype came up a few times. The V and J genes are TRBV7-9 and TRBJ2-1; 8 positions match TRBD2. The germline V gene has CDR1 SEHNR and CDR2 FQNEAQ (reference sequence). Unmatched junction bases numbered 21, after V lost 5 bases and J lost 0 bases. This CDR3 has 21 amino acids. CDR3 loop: CASSSQAGTRRTRSSYNEQFF. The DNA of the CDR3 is TGTGCCAGCAGCAGCCAGGCCGGGACTAGGAGGACCAGGAGCTCCTACAATGAGCAGTTCTTC.

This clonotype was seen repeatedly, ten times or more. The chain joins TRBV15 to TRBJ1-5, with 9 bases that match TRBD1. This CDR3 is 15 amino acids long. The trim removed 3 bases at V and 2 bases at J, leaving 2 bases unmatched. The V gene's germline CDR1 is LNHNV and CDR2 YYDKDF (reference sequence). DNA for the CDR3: TGTGCCACCAGCAGGGGACAGGGAGGCAATCAGCCCCAGCATTTT. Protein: CATSRGQGGNQPQHF.

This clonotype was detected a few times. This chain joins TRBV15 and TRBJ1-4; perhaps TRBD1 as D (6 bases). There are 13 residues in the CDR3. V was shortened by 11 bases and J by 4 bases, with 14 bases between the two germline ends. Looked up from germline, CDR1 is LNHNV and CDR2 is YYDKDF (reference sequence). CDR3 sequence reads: CAVQGSYNEKLFF. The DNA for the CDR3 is TGTGCCGTCCAGGGGAGTTATAATGAAAAACTGTTTTTT.

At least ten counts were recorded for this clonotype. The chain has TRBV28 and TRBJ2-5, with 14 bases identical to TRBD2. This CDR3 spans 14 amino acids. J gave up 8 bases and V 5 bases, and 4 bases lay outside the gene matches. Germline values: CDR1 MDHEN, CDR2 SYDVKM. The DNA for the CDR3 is TGTGCCAGCAGTCCCGGGACTAGCGGGAGCACCCAGTACTTC. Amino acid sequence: CASSPGTSGSTQYF.

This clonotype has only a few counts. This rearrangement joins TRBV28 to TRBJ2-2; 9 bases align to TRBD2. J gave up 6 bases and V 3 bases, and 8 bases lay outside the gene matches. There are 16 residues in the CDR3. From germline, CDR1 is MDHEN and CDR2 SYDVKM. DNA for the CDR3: TGTGCCAGCAGTTTGGGGCTAGCGGGATCAGCCGGGGAGCTGTTTTTT. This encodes CASSLGLAGSAGELFF.